These 7 T cell receptor beta chains share one sample of origin, sequenced in a study of blood T cell repertoires in COVID-19 (dated by TCRdb to between 2020 and 2021). Library creation used the immunoSEQ multiplex PCR assay. The table was pulled from immuneACCESS by TCRdb, which kept in-frame rearrangements only. Such tables lose some clones; where checked, under half of the loss comes from unresolved V genes, and the rest has no known cause. A total of approximately 300,000 clones appear in this sample, under 85% of them only once. The ten biggest clones cover roughly 0.87% of the sample. Input material: peripheral blood. The origin of the receptors is a human donor with COVID-19, enrolled during active disease. The donor label of this sample is uncertain.

The V gene is TRBV10-2, the J gene TRBJ2-7; perhaps TRBD1 as D (6 bases). V lost 3 bases and J 1 base, leaving 13 bases between the germline ends. The CDR3 contains 15 residues. Per germline, CDR1 WSHSY and CDR2 SAAADI. The CDR3 spells CASSEGQGLSYEQYF. DNA of the CDR3: TGCGCCAGCAGTGAAGGTCAGGGGTTGTCCTACGAGCAGTACTTC.

The chain uses TRBV7-9 and TRBJ2-7; no firm D call. Germline values: CDR1 SEHNR, CDR2 FQNEAQ (reference sequence). The CDR3 sequence is 12 residues long. V lost 5 bases, J lost 4 bases, and 9 bases lay in between. CDR3: CASSPLNYEQYF. CDR3 in DNA: TGTGCCAGCAGCCCCCTTAATTACGAGCAGTACTTC.

The CDR3 DNA reads as TGTGCCTGGGCCTCAGGGGCGGCTAATGAAAAACTGTTTTTT. Translated: CAWASGAANEKLFF. This chain connects TRBV30 to TRBJ1-4; D perhaps matches TRBD1 (6 bases). Trimming removed 5 bases at V and 3 bases at J, with 13 bases between. CDR3 size: 14 residues. The germline V gene has CDR1 GTSNPN and CDR2 SVGIG (reference sequence).

The rearrangement joins TRBV18 to TRBJ2-3; TRBD1 matches at 10 bases. This CDR3 is built from 17 residues. Germline CDR1 and CDR2: KGHSH and LQKENI. Losses at the gene ends were 4 bases for V and 2 bases for J; bases not matched to a gene: 9. CDR3 protein: CASSLTLTGGNTDTQYF. The CDR3 nucleotides are TGTGCCAGCTCACTAACCTTGACAGGGGGCAACACAGATACGCAGTATTTT.

This CDR3 is CASSISHLAGGLYEQYF. The CDR3 DNA reads as TGTGCCAGTAGTATCTCCCACCTAGCGGGAGGACTCTACGAGCAGTACTTC. The chain joins TRBV19 to TRBJ2-7; TRBD2 matches 11 bases. The germline V gene encodes CDR1 LNHDA and CDR2 SQIVND (reference sequence). The ends lost 3 bases at V and 3 bases at J; junction bases unmatched: 10. The CDR3 loop spans 17 amino acids.

V and J are TRBV20-1 and TRBJ2-7; 10 bases line up with TRBD1. The CDR3 sequence is 14 residues long. V shed 3 bases, J shed 5 bases, and the junction held 7 bases outside the gene matches. The germline gives CDR1 DFQATT, CDR2 SNEGSKA (reference sequence). The CDR3 loop reads CSASEPGQGNEQYF. In DNA form, the CDR3 reads TGCAGTGCTAGTGAACCGGGACAGGGGAACGAGCAGTACTTC.

This rearrangement joins TRBV5-8 to TRBJ2-1, with D tentatively TRBD1 (6 bases). Germline-derived CDR1 and CDR2 are SGHTS and YDEGEE. V was trimmed by 4 bases and J by 2 bases, leaving 13 bases between them. The CDR3 covers 15 residues. CDR3: CASSLDRNTYNEQFF. The CDR3 DNA sequence: TGTGCCAGCAGCCTCGACAGGAATACCTACAATGAGCAGTTCTTC.